Presented here are 31 T cell receptor beta chains from one specimen sequenced in a study of cytomegalovirus exposure and HLA in healthy donors. With 60 Vbeta and 13 Jbeta primers, the PCR was carried out. Sequenced by immunoSEQ multiplex PCR; TCRdb stores in-frame clones only, minus some. Of over 130,000 clones listed, around 80% are singletons. Material for sequencing was PBMCs. The receptors stem from a man younger than 45 in good health and CMV-seropositive.

The chain uses TRBV5-4 and TRBJ2-1, with no clear D. CDR3 length: 16 residues. CDR1 and CDR2 (germline): SGHNT, YYREEE (reference sequence). V lost 1 base and J lost 2, with 13 bases in between. The CDR3: CASSLRFQRPYNEQFF. For the CDR3, the DNA is TGTGCCAGCAGCTTGCGGTTCCAGCGCCCCTACAATGAGCAGTTCTTC.

The chain couples TRBV6-5 to TRBJ1-4, with D unclear. The CDR3 extends over 14 amino acids. Germline CDR1 is MNHEY and CDR2 is SVGAGI. Between the trimmed V and J ends, which lost 2 bases and 3 bases, there was a span of 7 bases. CDR3 DNA sequence: TGTGCCAGCAGTTACAATGGGCCTAATGAAAAACTGTTTTTT. Translated: CASSYNGPNEKLFF.

The chain is built from TRBV2 and TRBJ2-2, with 7 bases lining up with TRBD1. The CDR3 extends over 15 amino acids. Trimming at V came to 4 bases and at J to 4 bases, leaving 6 bases not matched to a gene. Germline CDR1 is SNHLY and CDR2 is FYNNEI. As DNA, the CDR3 is TGTGCCAGCAGTGGACAGGGTCTGGGCACCGGGGAGCTGTTTTTT. Residues: CASSGQGLGTGELFF.

The chain couples TRBV19 to TRBJ2-5, with TRBD2 matching 12 bases. CDR1 and CDR2 from the germline V gene are LNHDA and SQIVND (reference sequence). The CDR3 has 15 amino acids. The J segment lost 5 bases and the V segment lost 5 bases, leaving 6 bases of the junction unmatched. The CDR3 loop reads CASSPTSGSFETQYF. The CDR3 coding sequence is TGTGCCAGTAGTCCGACTAGCGGGAGTTTTGAGACCCAGTACTTC.

The CDR3, as DNA: TGTGCCAGCTCACCACCCCCCGGCGGCAGCGAGCAGTTCTTC. It encodes CASSPPPGGSEQFF. V and J are TRBV18 and TRBJ2-1; D not certain. Trimming removed 0 bases from V and 10 bases from J, with 13 bases in between. Germline loops: CDR1 KGHSH, CDR2 LQKENI. The CDR3 totals 14 residues.

The V gene is TRBV11-3, the J gene TRBJ2-7; 7 bases line up with TRBD1. J gave up 6 bases and V 0 bases, and 5 bases lay outside the gene matches. CDR3 size: 14 residues. Germline V gene sequence: CDR1 SGHNT, CDR2 YENEEA. Here the CDR3 reads CASSLETGLGEQYF. The DNA for the CDR3 is TGTGCCAGCAGCTTAGAGACAGGGCTCGGCGAGCAGTACTTC.

The V gene is TRBV2, the J gene TRBJ2-7; TRBD2 matches 11 bases. The CDR3 extends over 15 amino acids. V lost 5 bases, J lost 3 bases, and 6 bases stayed unmatched. CDR1 is SNHLY and CDR2 is FYNNEI in the germline V gene. CDR3 bases: TGTGCCAGCAGTCGGGGACTAGCGGCTGACTACGAGCAGTACTTC. It codes for CASSRGLAADYEQYF.

Only a few counts were recorded for this clone. The chain recombines TRBV11-3 with TRBJ2-3, with 9 bases identical to TRBD1. Germline V gene lookup returns CDR1 SGHNT and CDR2 YENEEA. CDR3 length: 13 amino acids. The trim removed 5 bases at V and 9 bases at J, leaving 6 bases unmatched. The CDR3 loop is CASSPGQGRTQYF. CDR3 sequence (DNA): TGTGCCAGCAGCCCTGGACAGGGGAGGACGCAGTATTTT.

This clone showed up just once. The chain recombines TRBV25-1 with TRBJ1-6; TRBD1 aligns across 9 bases. V was clipped by 4 bases and J by 9 bases; unmatched bases: 7. CDR3 length: 15 residues. Per germline, CDR1 MGHDK and CDR2 SYGVNS. CDR3 residues: CASSGNRGRGSPLHF. CDR3 in DNA: TGTGCCAGCAGTGGTAACAGGGGGCGCGGTTCACCCCTCCACTTT.

The chain is built from TRBV2 and TRBJ1-4, with 11 bases fitting TRBD1. The germline V gene encodes CDR1 SNHLY and CDR2 FYNNEI. V was clipped by 3 bases and J by 6 bases; unmatched bases: 0. The CDR3 covers 14 residues. CDR3 sequence: CASSEGQGDEKLFF. CDR3 sequence (DNA): TGTGCCAGCAGTGAGGGACAGGGGGATGAAAAACTGTTTTTT.

This chain joins TRBV7-9 and TRBJ1-4; tentative D call: TRBD1 (5 bases). Germline V gene sequence: CDR1 SEHNR, CDR2 FQNEAQ (reference sequence). CDR3 length: 16 amino acids. Trimming cost V 5 bases and J 3 bases, with 16 bases left between them. CDR3 DNA sequence: TGTGCCAGCAGCCCCTCAGCGGGACCCCCTAATGAAAAACTGTTTTTT. Encoded protein: CASSPSAGPPNEKLFF.

This chain connects TRBV27 to TRBJ1-2, with 10 bases aligning to TRBD1. Germline loops: CDR1 MNHEY, CDR2 SMNVEV (reference sequence). The CDR3 totals 13 residues. The V segment lost 6 bases and the J segment 7 bases; nucleotides outside the gene matches: 5. CDR3 DNA sequence: TGTGCCAGCAGGCAGACAGGGGGCTCTGGCTACACCTTC. Translated, it gives CASRQTGGSGYTF.

V gene TRBV2 combines with J gene TRBJ2-5, with D possibly being TRBD1 (6 bases). From germline, CDR1 is SNHLY and CDR2 FYNNEI. V lost 1 base and J 5 bases, leaving 14 bases between the germline ends. The length of the CDR3 is 15 residues. The CDR3 is CASSEDSGVTETQYF. For the CDR3, the DNA is TGTGCCAGCAGTGAAGATTCAGGGGTAACGGAGACCCAGTACTTC.

Notes on this clone: Mismatch with germline at one junction end may stem from a read error. V is TRBV7-9 and J is TRBJ1-3; no clear D gene. Germline loops: CDR1 SEHNR, CDR2 FQNEAQ (reference sequence). There are 16 residues in the CDR3. CDR3: CSSSLARQASGNTIYF. DNA of the CDR3: TGTTCCAGCAGCTTAGCTCGGCAGGCCTCTGGAAACACCATATATTTT.

V usage is TRBV19 and J usage is TRBJ2-5; the D gene is possibly TRBD2 (5 bases). V lost 5 bases and J lost 1, with 14 bases in between. In germline, CDR1 is LNHDA, CDR2 SQIVND (reference sequence). The CDR3 runs to 15 residues. The CDR3 here is CASSPPRSGQETQYF. In nucleotides, the CDR3 is TGTGCCAGTAGTCCCCCGAGGAGCGGCCAAGAGACCCAGTACTTC.

The genes are TRBV4-1 and TRBJ1-5; TRBD1 matches 7 bases. Looked up from germline, CDR1 is MGHRA and CDR2 is YSYEKL. The junction had 8 bases not matched to a gene; V was cut back by 2 bases and J by 10 bases. The CDR3 consists of 14 residues. The CDR3, as DNA: TGCGCCAGCAGCCAAACAGGGGAGTCACGACCCCAGCATTTT. This sequence encodes CASSQTGESRPQHF.

The V call is TRBV2, the J call TRBJ2-1, with 10 nucleotides matching TRBD2. CDR1 and CDR2 (germline): SNHLY, FYNNEI. CDR3 length: 13 amino acids. The J segment lost 9 bases and the V segment lost 5 bases, leaving 4 bases of the junction unmatched. The CDR3 is CASSPGLASEQFF. In DNA, the CDR3 is TGTGCCAGCAGTCCGGGACTAGCGTCTGAGCAGTTCTTC. The variable domain in full, completed from reference TRBV2 and TRBJ2-1, reads EPEVTQTPSHQVTQMGQEVILRCVPISNHLYFYWYRQILGQKVEFLVSFYNNEISEKSEIFDDQFSVERPDGSNFTLKIRSTKLEDSAMYFCASSPGLASEQFFGPGTRLTVL.

This rearrangement joins TRBV27 to TRBJ2-1, with 9 bases matching TRBD1. This CDR3 spans 14 amino acids. Germline V gene data show CDR1 as MNHEY and CDR2 as SMNVEV (reference sequence). With V trimmed by 3 bases and J by 7 bases, 4 bases remained unmatched. The CDR3 loop reads CASSLGTGMNEQFF. The CDR3 DNA reads TGTGCCAGCAGTTTGGGGACAGGGATGAATGAGCAGTTCTTC.

This chain links TRBV7-2 with TRBJ2-1, with 12 bases matching TRBD2. V gave up 10 bases and J gave up 5 bases; unmatched junction bases: 9. CDR3 length: 15 amino acids. Germline loops: CDR1 SGHTA, CDR2 FQGNSA. The CDR3 DNA follows: TGTGCCACGAGACCGGGACTAGCGGGTAACAATGAGCAGTTCTTC. This translates into CATRPGLAGNNEQFF.

J is TRBJ1-1 and V is TRBV7-2; D is uncertain. Trimming cost V 0 bases and J 1 base, with 9 bases left between them. Germline CDR1 is SGHTA and CDR2 is FQGNSA. CDR3 length equals 15 residues. CDR3 DNA sequence: TGTGCCAGCAGCTTAGCGGAGGGTCCGAACACTGAAGCTTTCTTT. This gives the protein CASSLAEGPNTEAFF.

This clone appeared once. The rearrangement uses TRBV19 and TRBJ2-7; 7 nucleotides agree with TRBD2. CDR3 length: 14 residues. J gave up 0 bases and V 7 bases, and 6 bases lay outside the gene matches. CDR1 and CDR2 (germline): LNHDA, SQIVND (reference sequence). CDR3 sequence (DNA): TGTGCCAGTAACCCAGCGGGATACTCCTACGAGCAGTACTTC. This sequence encodes CASNPAGYSYEQYF.

The rearrangement links TRBV18 to TRBJ2-1; 12 bases are a match to TRBD2. The CDR3 totals 15 residues. CDR1 KGHSH and CDR2 LQKENI come from the germline V gene. The V segment lost 2 bases and the J segment 6 bases; nucleotides outside the gene matches: 2. The CDR3, as DNA: TGTGCCAGCTCACCAAAGACTAGCGGGAGCAATGAGCAGTTCTTC. The encoded protein is CASSPKTSGSNEQFF.

V and J are TRBV7-6 and TRBJ2-7; 9 bases agree with TRBD1. Germline V CDR1 and CDR2: SGHVS, FNYEAQ. The ends lost 5 bases at V and 7 bases at J; junction bases unmatched: 6. This CDR3 spans 13 amino acids. The CDR3 coding sequence is TGTGCCAGCAGCCCGGACAGGGGAGGGGAGCAGTACTTC. Its translation: CASSPDRGGEQYF.

The V and J genes are TRBV6-1 and TRBJ2-7; D possibly corresponds to TRBD1 (6 bases). This CDR3 has 14 amino acids. Germline CDR1 reads MNHNS; CDR2 reads SASEGT. Trimming stripped 4 bases from V and 2 bases from J, with 12 bases between. Here the CDR3 DNA reads TGTGCCAGCAGTGTCGGGACATCGACCTACGAGCAGTACTTC. Its translation is CASSVGTSTYEQYF.

V is TRBV29-1 and J is TRBJ2-1, with a possible D match to TRBD1 (5 bases). Germline V lookup: CDR1 SQVTM, CDR2 ANQGSEA. Trimming took 3 bases from V and 4 from J, leaving 13 bases between them. There are 14 residues in the CDR3. The CDR3 nucleotides read TGCAGCGTTGAGGGGCAGCTTAGATACAATGAGCAGTTCTTC. This translates into CSVEGQLRYNEQFF.

The rearrangement uses TRBV28 and TRBJ1-3; D may be TRBD1 (6 bases). The V gene lost 6 bases and the J gene lost 1 base, with 10 bases spanning the gap. The CDR3 totals 14 residues. From germline, CDR1 is MDHEN and CDR2 SYDVKM. Written as DNA, the CDR3 is TGTGCCAGCAGCCGTACAGGGTCTGGAAACACCATATATTTT. This gives the protein CASSRTGSGNTIYF.

The J gene is TRBJ2-7, the V gene TRBV5-4, with 8 bases identical to TRBD1. CDR1 and CDR2 from the germline V gene are SGHNT and YYREEE (reference sequence). Unmatched junction bases numbered 2, after V lost 3 bases and J lost 6 bases. This CDR3 has 12 residues. CDR3 protein: CASSWDRREQYF. The CDR3 DNA sequence: TGTGCCAGCAGCTGGGACAGGCGCGAGCAGTACTTC.

This sequence joins TRBV19 and TRBJ2-7; 7 bases fit TRBD1. V shed 4 bases and J 5 bases; nucleotides not matched to a gene: 2. CDR1 is LNHDA, CDR2 SQIVND, per germline (reference sequence). The CDR3 sequence is 12 residues long. The CDR3 DNA follows: TGTGCCAGTAGTAAGGACAGGCACGAGCAGTACTTC. It yields the protein CASSKDRHEQYF.

This chain joins TRBV7-9 and TRBJ1-1, with D unresolved. The length of the CDR3 is 13 residues. CDR1 SEHNR and CDR2 FQNEAQ come from the germline V gene (reference sequence). Trimming stripped 5 bases from V and 6 bases from J, with 13 bases between. The CDR3 sequence is CASSPAWEAEAFF. CDR3 sequence (DNA): TGTGCCAGCAGCCCCGCCTGGGAGGCTGAAGCTTTCTTT.

In this sample, this clone turned up once. V gene TRBV5-8 combines with J gene TRBJ2-3, with D maybe TRBD1 (6 bases). CDR3 length: 16 residues. Germline V gene sequence: CDR1 SGHTS, CDR2 YDEGEE. The V gene lost 2 bases and the J gene lost 0 bases, with 13 bases spanning the gap. For the CDR3, the DNA is TGTGCCAGCAGCTTAGGACAGCTGACTAGCACAGATACGCAGTATTTT. It encodes CASSLGQLTSTDTQYF.

The CDR3 reads CASSPSARRGFYNEQFF. The CDR3 DNA is TGTGCCAGCTCACCATCCGCCCGGCGAGGCTTTTACAATGAGCAGTTCTTC. This chain uses TRBV18 with TRBJ2-1; D is unclear. In germline, CDR1 is KGHSH, CDR2 LQKENI. Trimming pared 2 bases from V and 4 bases from J, leaving 18 bases between. The CDR3 sequence is 17 residues long. The full variable domain, its missing parts supplied by reference TRBV18 and TRBJ2-1, is NAGVMQNPRHLVRRRGQEARLRCSPMKGHSHVYWYRQLPEEGLKFMVYLQKENIIDESGMPKERFSAEFPKEGPSILRIQQVVRGDSAAYFCASSPSARRGFYNEQFFGPGTRLTVL.